This T cell receptor (beta chain) was retrieved from a study of T cells in Graves' hyperthyroidism and ophthalmopathy. Study-wide findings and caveats: Ophthalmopathy was separated from stable hyperthyroidism by a 13 V-J model. Researchers found most expanded thyroid clonotypes above 0.001 in blood as well.

No ophthalmopathy progression within 18 months constituted stable Graves' hyperthyroidism. Each diagnosis drew on symptoms, thyroxine, TRAb, thyroid ultrasound and orbital computed tomography findings. This clonotype was seen many times. Its antigen is unknown. Using RNA transcripts as the source, TCR beta CDR3 regions were amplified. The HTBI primer set drove a first-round RT-PCR of the TCR CDR3. One entry per CDR3 protein, called by TCRdb with MiXCR from the multiplex PCR reads. Of roughly 110,000 distinct CDR3 sequences in the sample, around a sixth are singletons; the top ten hold 35% to 50%. Germline V gives CDR1 SNHLY, CDR2 FYNNEI. V dropped 4 bases and J dropped 5; count of bases not matched to a gene: 4. The CDR3 spans 16 residues.

The chain carries TRBV2 and TRBJ2-2, with TRBD2 matching over 13 bases. The source material was blood. The origin of this receptor is a woman aged 45-65 years with Graves' hyperthyroidism. CDR3 residues: CASSAATSGRTGELFF. For the CDR3, the DNA is TGTGCCAGCAGTGCCGCGACTAGCGGGAGGACCGGGGAGCTGTTTTTT.